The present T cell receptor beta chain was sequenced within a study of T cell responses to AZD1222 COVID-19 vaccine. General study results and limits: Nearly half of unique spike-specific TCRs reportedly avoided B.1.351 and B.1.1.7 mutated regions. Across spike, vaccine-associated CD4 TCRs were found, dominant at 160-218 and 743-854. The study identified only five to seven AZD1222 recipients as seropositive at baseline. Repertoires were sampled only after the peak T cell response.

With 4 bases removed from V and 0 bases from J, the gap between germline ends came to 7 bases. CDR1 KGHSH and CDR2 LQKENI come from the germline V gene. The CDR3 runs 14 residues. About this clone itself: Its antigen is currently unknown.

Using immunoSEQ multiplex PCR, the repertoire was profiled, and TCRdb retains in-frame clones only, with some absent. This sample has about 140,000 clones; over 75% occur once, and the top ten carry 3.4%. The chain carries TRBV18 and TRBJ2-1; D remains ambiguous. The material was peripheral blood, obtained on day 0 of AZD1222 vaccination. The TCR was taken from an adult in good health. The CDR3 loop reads CASSHDDSYNEQFF. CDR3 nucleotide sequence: TGTGCCAGCTCACATGACGACTCCTACAATGAGCAGTTCTTC.